This entry lists 4 T cell receptor beta chains sequenced from one sample in a study of cytomegalovirus exposure and HLA in healthy donors. The PCR was carried out with 60 Vbeta primers and 13 Jbeta primers. Sequencing used immunoSEQ multiplex PCR; TCRdb keeps in-frame clones, though not all of them. This table holds roughly 100,000 clones, roughly 76% found once. Sequences were obtained from PBMCs. The receptor source for this set is a young man in good health and CMV-seropositive.

The chain carries TRBV19 and TRBJ1-1; weak D call: TRBD1 (6 bases). V lost 5 bases to trimming and J lost 0 bases, with 10 bases between them. In germline, CDR1 is LNHDA, CDR2 SQIVND (reference sequence). The CDR3 totals 14 residues. Here the CDR3 reads CASSSYRVNTEAFF. The DNA of the CDR3 is TGTGCCAGTAGTTCGTACAGGGTGAACACTGAAGCTTTCTTT.

The chain has TRBV4-1 and TRBJ2-7; 8 nucleotides agree with TRBD2. Per the germline V gene, CDR1 is MGHRA and CDR2 is YSYEKL. V gave up 2 bases and J gave up 0 bases; unmatched junction bases: 18. The CDR3 totals 20 residues. In DNA, the CDR3 is TGCGCCAGCAGCCAAAACACCGTGAGGGCGAGCGGGGGCCCCTCCTACGAGCAGTACTTC. Translating gives CASSQNTVRASGGPSYEQYF.

This clone has just one count. This chain joins TRBV10-3 and TRBJ1-6; D not resolved. V was pared by 11 bases and J by 0 bases, with 8 bases between. Germline assignment: CDR1 ENHRY and CDR2 SYGVKD. There are 13 residues in the CDR3. DNA for the CDR3: TGTGCCTTACGGGACTCCTATAATTCACCCCTCCACTTT. Its protein product is CALRDSYNSPLHF.

The V call is TRBV7-9, the J call TRBJ2-1; 11 bases are a match to TRBD2. V shed 7 bases, J shed 9 bases, and the junction held 11 bases outside the gene matches. The CDR3 sequence is 15 residues long. Germline-derived CDR1 and CDR2 are SEHNR and FQNEAQ (reference sequence). The CDR3 coding sequence is TGTGCCAGCAATCCCCTAGCGGGAGGACTCACTGAGCAGTTCTTC. Its protein is CASNPLAGGLTEQFF.